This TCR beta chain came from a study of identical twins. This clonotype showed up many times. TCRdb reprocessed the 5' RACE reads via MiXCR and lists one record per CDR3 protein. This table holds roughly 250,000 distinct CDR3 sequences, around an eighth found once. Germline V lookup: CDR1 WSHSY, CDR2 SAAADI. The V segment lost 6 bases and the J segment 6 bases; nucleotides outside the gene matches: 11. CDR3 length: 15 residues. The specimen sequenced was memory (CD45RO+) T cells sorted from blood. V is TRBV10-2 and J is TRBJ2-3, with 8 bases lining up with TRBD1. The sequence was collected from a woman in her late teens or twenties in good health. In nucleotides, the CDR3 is TGCGCCAGCAGGGCAGGACAGGGTCTCACCGATACGCAGTATTTT. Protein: CASRAGQGLTDTQYF.